A selection of T cell receptor beta chains follows, all from one sample in a study of blood T cell repertoires in COVID-19. Only in-frame clones appear in the TCRdb table, and some are missing; sequencing was by immunoSEQ multiplex PCR. The sample gives 150,000 to 200,000 clones, about 84% of which show up once; 4.5% to 7.5% is in the top ten. The sequenced sample was PBMCs or T cells enriched from blood (not recorded which). These TCRs come from a man between 35 and 55 years old who had recovered from COVID-19. The CDR3 runs from the conserved cysteine through the conserved F or W. The D gene is left open where the match is weak. Clone size is stated in some rows and not others, as once, few, many or a class when expanded.

CASSQDLTGLRNSPLHF,TGTGCCAGCAGCCAAGATCTAACGGGACTCCGGAATTCACCCCTCCACTTT,TRBJ1-6,TRBV3-1/TRBV3-2,-,-
CASSLGQGSTGELFF,TGCGCCAGCAGCTTGGGGCAGGGTAGCACCGGGGAGCTGTTTTTT,TRBJ2-2,TRBV5-1,-,-
CASSSRGGRDTQYF,TGCGCCAGCAGCTCAAGGGGCGGTAGGGATACGCAGTATTTT,TRBJ2-3,TRBV5-1,-,-
CASSTDLRDRGLNPNEKLFF,TGTGCCAGCAGCACCGACCTCCGGGACAGGGGGCTGAATCCTAATGAAAAACTGTTTTTT,TRBJ1-4,TRBV21-1,-,-
CASSPGPGSYTEAFF,TGTGCCAGTAGTCCAGGACCTGGGAGTTACACTGAAGCTTTCTTT,TRBJ1-1,TRBV19,-,-
CASSQEGAGRNEQFF,TGCGCCAGCAGCCAAGAAGGGGCAGGGAGGAATGAGCAGTTCTTC,TRBJ2-1,TRBV4-1,-,-
CASSLNSYGYTF,TGTGCCAGCAGTTTAAACAGCTATGGCTACACCTTC,TRBJ1-2,TRBV12-3/TRBV12-4,-,-
CASSSGQGMGEQFF,TGTGCCAGCAGCTCGGGACAGGGGATGGGTGAGCAGTTCTTC,TRBJ2-1,TRBV5-6,TRBD1,-
CASSLERARSPLHF,TGTGCCAGCAGCTTAGAGCGGGCCCGTTCACCCCTCCACTTT,TRBJ1-6,TRBV7-9,-,-
CANWREQASGSPQHF,TGCGCCAACTGGAGGGAACAGGCGTCTGGGTCTCCCCAGCATTTT,TRBJ1-5,TRBV10-2,-,-
CASSQRVGGQTPAYEQYF,TGTGCCAGCAGCCAAAGGGTTGGGGGACAGACGCCCGCCTACGAGCAGTACTTC,TRBJ2-7,TRBV5-6,TRBD1,-
CASSSPGQGREQYF,TGTGCCAGCAGCAGCCCGGGACAGGGCAGGGAGCAGTACTTC,TRBJ2-7,TRBV5-5,TRBD1,once
CASGTDSATLNQPQHF,TGTGCTAGTGGGACTGACAGTGCCACGCTCAATCAGCCCCAGCATTTT,TRBJ1-5,TRBV12-5,-,once
CASSEARRSYNEQFF,TGTGCCAGCAGTGAAGCGCGTCGGTCCTACAATGAGCAGTTCTTC,TRBJ2-1,TRBV6-1,-,-
CASSSRGRLANYGYTF,TGTGCCAGCAGTTCTAGGGGGCGCCTAGCTAACTATGGCTACACCTTC,TRBJ1-2,TRBV6-2/TRBV6-3,TRBD1,-
CASSIPRDSRDTEAFF,TGTGCCAGCAGCATCCCCCGGGACAGCCGCGACACTGAAGCTTTCTTT,TRBJ1-1,TRBV13,TRBD1,-
CASGSIVWGQDFYEQYF,TGTGCTAGTGGTTCCATCGTGTGGGGACAGGATTTCTACGAGCAGTACTTC,TRBJ2-7,TRBV12-5,TRBD1,-
CASTTGGGFF,TGCGCCAGCACTACTGGGGGAGGGTTCTTC,TRBJ2-1,TRBV10-1,-,-
CASSFLGTGRSYGYTF,TGTGCCAGCAGTTTTTTGGGTACGGGGAGAAGCTATGGCTACACCTTC,TRBJ1-2,TRBV27,-,-
CASSPGTGSRQPQHF,TGCGCCAGCAGCCCCGGGACAGGGAGTCGTCAGCCCCAGCATTTT,TRBJ1-5,TRBV5-1,TRBD1,once
CASSLGRGLAGAETQYF,TGCGCCAGCAGCTTGGGACGGGGACTAGCGGGGGCAGAGACCCAGTACTTC,TRBJ2-5,TRBV5-1,TRBD2,-
CAWSGIGGRVTNEKLFF,TGTGCCTGGAGTGGCATCGGGGGAAGGGTAACTAATGAAAAACTGTTTTTT,TRBJ1-4,TRBV30,-,few
CASSQARGSANEKLFF,TGTGCCAGCAGTCAGGCCAGGGGGTCGGCTAATGAAAAACTGTTTTTT,TRBJ1-4,TRBV5-4,TRBD1,-
CASSLGQSNQPQHF,TGTGCCAGCAGCTTGGGACAGAGCAATCAGCCCCAGCATTTT,TRBJ1-5,TRBV9,TRBD1,-
CASSVGGWTNTGELFF,TGTGCCAGCAGCGTCGGCGGTTGGACGAACACCGGGGAGCTGTTTTTT,TRBJ2-2,TRBV9,-,-
CASSQGRAQAEKLFF,TGTGCCAGCTCGCAAGGGCGGGCCCAGGCCGAAAAACTGTTTTTT,TRBJ1-4,TRBV18,-,-
CATGQAGNEKLFF,TGTGCCACTGGTCAGGCGGGGAATGAAAAACTGTTTTTT,TRBJ1-4,TRBV10-3,-,-
CASSQVLSGGDQETQYF,TGTGCCAGCAGCCAAGTTCTTAGCGGGGGGGACCAAGAGACCCAGTACTTC,TRBJ2-5,TRBV3-1/TRBV3-2,TRBD2,-
CASSQGTSGAFTDTQYF,TGTGCCAGCAGCCAAGGGACTAGCGGGGCCTTCACAGATACGCAGTATTTT,TRBJ2-3,TRBV3-1/TRBV3-2,TRBD2,-
CASSLAVIRGALLDIQYF,TGCGCCAGCAGCTTGGCCGTAATACGGGGGGCGTTGTTGGACATTCAGTACTTC,TRBJ2-4,TRBV5-1,-,-
CASSETGGGTEAFF,TGTGCCAGCAGCGAGACGGGCGGGGGGACTGAAGCTTTCTTT,TRBJ1-1,TRBV3-1/TRBV3-2,-,-
CASSINNEQFF,TGTGCCAGCAGCATAAACAATGAGCAGTTCTTC,TRBJ2-1,TRBV7-9,-,-
CASSERNQGAADTQYF,TGTGCCAGCAGTGAAAGGAACCAGGGGGCCGCAGATACGCAGTATTTT,TRBJ2-3,TRBV6-1,TRBD1,-
CASRTTGDTDTQYF,TGTGCCAGCAGGACCACCGGGGACACAGATACGCAGTATTTT,TRBJ2-3,TRBV14,-,-
CASSTVFSGNTIYF,TGTGCCAGCAGCACAGTTTTCTCTGGAAACACCATATATTTT,TRBJ1-3,TRBV11-2,-,few
CASSLAGDNEQFF,TGTGCCAGCTCACTAGCGGGGGACAATGAGCAGTTCTTC,TRBJ2-1,TRBV18,TRBD2,once
CASSVPGQTYSSNQPQHF,TGTGCCAGCAGTGTACCGGGACAGACCTATTCGAGCAATCAGCCCCAGCATTTT,TRBJ1-5,TRBV6-1,TRBD1,few
CASSYGGQPYGYTF,TGTGCCAGCAGTTACGGAGGACAGCCCTATGGCTACACCTTC,TRBJ1-2,TRBV6-5,-,-
CASSLELPGVHTGELFF,TGTGCCAGCAGCTTAGAGTTACCAGGGGTTCACACCGGGGAGCTGTTTTTT,TRBJ2-2,TRBV11-3,-,-
CASSYRGRSEKLFF,TGTGCCAGCAGCTACAGGGGGCGAAGTGAAAAACTGTTTTTT,TRBJ1-4,TRBV7-6,TRBD1,few
CASSIAGDSWAQPQHF,TGTGCCAGTAGTATAGCCGGGGACAGTTGGGCTCAGCCCCAGCATTTT,TRBJ1-5,TRBV19,TRBD1,-
CASSVAGTGFAYGYTF,TGTGCCAGCAGCGTAGCTGGGACAGGGTTCGCCTATGGCTACACCTTC,TRBJ1-2,TRBV9,TRBD1,-
CASSKSWTGGNTIYF,TGTGCCAGCAGCAAGAGTTGGACAGGGGGAAACACCATATATTTT,TRBJ1-3,TRBV9,TRBD1,few
CASSEARGSYTF,TGTGCCAGCAGTGAAGCGCGAGGAAGCTACACCTTC,TRBJ1-2,TRBV6-1,-,once
CASSKFEDNNGELFF,TGTGCCAGCAGCAAATTCGAGGATAACAACGGGGAGCTGTTTTTT,TRBJ2-2,TRBV21-1,-,-
CASHLSVNTEAFF,TGTGCTAGTCACCTTTCGGTGAACACTGAAGCTTTCTTT,TRBJ1-1,TRBV12-5,-,once
CASSEQGGHQPQHF,TGTGCCAGCAGTGAGCAGGGAGGGCATCAGCCCCAGCATTTT,TRBJ1-5,TRBV2,-,-
CASKISTGEAETQYF,TGTGCCAGCAAAATTTCGACAGGGGAAGCGGAGACCCAGTACTTC,TRBJ2-5,TRBV2,TRBD1,-
CASSQVLRDGYTF,TGCGCCAGCAGCCAAGTCCTTCGGGATGGCTACACCTTC,TRBJ1-2,TRBV4-1,-,-
CASSPPGGYNEQFF,TGTGCCAGCAGCCCCCCGGGAGGGTACAATGAGCAGTTCTTC,TRBJ2-1,TRBV7-3,TRBD2,-
CATTKEGKNQPQHF,TGTGCCACTACCAAGGAGGGAAAAAATCAGCCCCAGCATTTT,TRBJ1-5,TRBV25-1,-,-
CASSPADSYNSPLHF,TGTGCCAGTAGTCCCGCAGACTCCTATAATTCACCCCTCCACTTT,TRBJ1-6,TRBV19,-,-
CASSSTGKTDTQYF,TGTGCCAGCAGCTCGACAGGGAAGACAGATACGCAGTATTTT,TRBJ2-3,TRBV7-3,TRBD1,-
CAISERARVNSPLHF,TGTGCCATCAGTGAGAGGGCCAGGGTTAATTCACCCCTCCACTTT,TRBJ1-6,TRBV10-3,-,few
CASSIQGEGNQPQHF,TGTGCCAGCAGCATACAGGGGGAGGGCAATCAGCCCCAGCATTTT,TRBJ1-5,TRBV7-3,TRBD1,-
CASSLLAGGQNEQFF,TGTGCCAGCAGCCTATTAGCGGGGGGGCAAAATGAGCAGTTCTTC,TRBJ2-1,TRBV7-3,TRBD2,-
CASSQEAGFGNTIYF,TGCGCCAGCAGCCAAGAAGCAGGGTTCGGAAACACCATATATTTT,TRBJ1-3,TRBV4-1,-,-
CASSSNPDTEAFF,TGTGCCAGCTCATCAAACCCGGACACTGAAGCTTTCTTT,TRBJ1-1,TRBV18,-,-